This entry lists 15 T cell receptor beta chains sequenced from one sample in a study of blood T cell repertoires in COVID-19. Sequencing was performed with immunoSEQ multiplex PCR; in TCRdb, only in-frame clones are kept and a portion is missing. The sample gives under 90,000 clones, around nine tenths of which show up once; approximately 5.9% is in the top ten. The sample consisted of peripheral blood. The receptors come from a man aged 60-69 years with acute or convalescent COVID-19.

The chain carries TRBV5-4 and TRBJ1-4, with D perhaps matching TRBD1 (5 bases). The CDR3 runs to 15 residues. With 3 bases removed from V and 4 bases from J, the gap between germline ends came to 13 bases. Germline values: CDR1 SGHNT, CDR2 YYREEE (reference sequence). CDR3 nucleotide sequence: TGTGCCAGCAGCTCCACCGGGGGGGATAATGAAAAACTGTTTTTT. Encoded protein: CASSSTGGDNEKLFF. Full variable domain (remainder filled in from reference TRBV5-4 and TRBJ1-4): ETGVTQSPTHLIKTRGQQVTLRCSSQSGHNTVSWYQQALGQGPQFIFQYYREEENGRGNFPPRFSGLQFPNYSSELNVNALELDDSALYLCASSSTGGDNEKLFFGSGTQLSVL.

The rearrangement joins TRBV4-1 to TRBJ1-1; D gene ambiguous. V lost 0 bases and J 2 bases, leaving 16 bases between the germline ends. Germline V lookup: CDR1 MGHRA, CDR2 YSYEKL. This CDR3 region has 17 residues. The CDR3 bases are TGCGCCAGCAGCCAAGAGCCACGAGAGCGGCAAAACACTGAAGCTTTCTTT. This sequence encodes CASSQEPRERQNTEAFF.

The rearrangement links TRBV3-1 (or the pseudogene TRBV3-2) to TRBJ1-6; TRBD1 might be the D (6 bases). CDR1 and CDR2 from the germline V gene are LGHDT and YNNKEL (reference sequence). The CDR3 totals 17 residues. V was trimmed by 0 bases and J by 7 bases, leaving 16 bases between them. The CDR3 spells CASSQEDEQGLNSPLHF. In DNA form, the CDR3 reads TGTGCCAGCAGCCAAGAAGACGAACAGGGTCTAAATTCACCCCTCCACTTT.

This clone occurred a few times. The genes are TRBV19 and TRBJ2-1; 12 bases align to TRBD1. This CDR3 is 18 amino acids long. CDR1 is LNHDA, CDR2 SQIVND, per germline (reference sequence). V was clipped by 0 bases and J by 8 bases; unmatched bases: 11. CDR3 DNA: TGTGCCAGTAGTATAGATCTAGGGACAGGGGGCAACCTCCATGAGCAGTTCTTC. This encodes CASSIDLGTGGNLHEQFF.

This chain links TRBV18 with TRBJ1-5; 8 bases align to TRBD1. V shed 3 bases and J 4 bases; nucleotides not matched to a gene: 5. Per the germline V gene, CDR1 is KGHSH and CDR2 is LQKENI. CDR3 size: 15 residues. This CDR3 reads CASSPAGGGNQPQHF. The CDR3 DNA reads as TGTGCCAGCTCACCGGCAGGGGGCGGTAATCAGCCCCAGCATTTT.

The chain couples TRBV6-5 to TRBJ1-4; D is undetermined. Germline V lookup: CDR1 MNHEY, CDR2 SVGAGI. Trimming removed 5 bases at V and 3 bases at J, with 7 bases between. The length of the CDR3 is 13 residues. CDR3 coding DNA: TGTGCCAGCAGTCCTTCCCCTAATGAAAAACTGTTTTTT. Translation gives CASSPSPNEKLFF.

The J gene is TRBJ1-6, the V gene TRBV7-8, with D maybe TRBD1 (6 bases). CDR3 length: 14 residues. V dropped 1 base and J dropped 12 bases, with 13 bases sitting between them. Germline V gene data show CDR1 as SGHVS and CDR2 as FQNEAQ. The DNA of the CDR3 is TGTGCCAGCAGCTTAGTAAGGGGGGGGGAACCCCTCCACTTT. This sequence encodes CASSLVRGGEPLHF.

The CDR3 sequence is CASSPGQGFLQYF. CDR3 DNA: TGTGCCAGCTCACCAGGGCAGGGCTTTTTGCAGTACTTC. The chain recombines TRBV18 with TRBJ2-7; D is possibly TRBD1 (5 bases). Trimming took off 2 bases at V and 9 bases at J, with 14 bases between the two ends. In germline, CDR1 is KGHSH, CDR2 LQKENI. There are 13 residues in the CDR3.

The chain links TRBV18 to TRBJ2-5; 7 bases match TRBD1. Germline lookup yields CDR1 KGHSH and CDR2 LQKENI. After removal of 3 bases from V and 5 bases from J, the junction contained 6 bases not matched to a gene. The CDR3 covers 14 residues. The CDR3 bases are TGTGCCAGCTCACCCATCAGGGGGAGCGAGACCCAGTACTTC. Its protein product is CASSPIRGSETQYF.

The chain uses TRBV7-6 and TRBJ2-3; D possibly corresponds to TRBD2 (6 bases). CDR1 and CDR2 from the germline V gene are SGHVS and FNYEAQ. Trimming stripped 5 bases from V and 7 bases from J, with 22 bases between. The CDR3 length is 16 residues. CDR3 sequence (DNA): TGTGCCAGCAGCCCCCCGGGAGAAGCGATGCTTAATACGCAGTATTTT. This encodes CASSPPGEAMLNTQYF.

This clone was seen only a few times. V is TRBV2 and J is TRBJ1-2, with D perhaps TRBD1 (6 bases). V was pared by 0 bases and J by 8 bases, with 13 bases between. The CDR3 has 14 residues. The germline V gene encodes CDR1 SNHLY and CDR2 FYNNEI. CDR3 protein: CASSEARQGYGYTF. CDR3 bases: TGTGCCAGCAGTGAAGCACGGCAGGGGTACGGCTACACCTTC.

V and J are TRBV13 and TRBJ2-1; 14 bases agree with TRBD2. The germline CDR1 and CDR2 sequences are PRHDT and FYEKMQ (reference sequence). Unmatched junction bases numbered 9, after V lost 4 bases and J lost 7 bases. The CDR3 length is 17 residues. CDR3 amino acids: CASSSGLAGGLGNEQFF. Here the CDR3 DNA reads TGTGCCAGCAGCTCAGGACTAGCGGGGGGACTGGGGAATGAGCAGTTCTTC.

This chain uses TRBV6-2 or TRBV6-3 with TRBJ1-4; the D gene is possibly TRBD1 (6 bases). Per germline, CDR1 MNHEY and CDR2 SVGEGT. V lost 1 base and J 7 bases, leaving 13 bases between the germline ends. This CDR3 has 15 amino acids. This CDR3 reads CASSYLQGGSEKLFF. As DNA, the CDR3 is TGTGCCAGCAGTTACTTACAGGGCGGTAGTGAAAAACTGTTTTTT.

The chain couples TRBV9 to TRBJ2-7, with 8 nucleotides matching TRBD1. The CDR3 is 14 residues long. Trimming cost V 3 bases and J 3 bases; bases outside gene matches: 5. Germline CDR1 and CDR2: SGDLS and YYNGEE. The CDR3 DNA reads as TGTGCCAGCAGCGCCGGGACAGGTCACTACGAGCAGTACTTC. This gives the protein CASSAGTGHYEQYF.

This clone appeared once. The rearrangement joins TRBV7-2 to TRBJ2-5; 11 bases are a match to TRBD2. The CDR3 length is 16 residues. Germline-derived CDR1 and CDR2 are SGHTA and FQGNSA. J lost 2 bases, V lost 2 bases, and 4 bases had no gene match. CDR3 coding DNA: TGTGCCAGCAGCTTAAGTAGCGGGGGGGGACAAGAGACCCAGTACTTC. This encodes CASSLSSGGGQETQYF.